This T cell receptor (beta chain) comes out of a study of regulatory T cells in long-lasting Graves disease. This clonotype has just a few counts. Antigen specificity is unknown. The sample's time point: persistent/refractory GD, antithyroid drugs over 5 years with positive TRAb. The TCR library was made from RNA that had been extracted from PBMCs in TRIzol. Overall study results and limits: Peripheral blood, not thyroid tissue, was the sole material studied. Persistent disease was characterized by preferential usage of TRBV28, TRBJ1-2 and TRBJ2-5.

Combining iRepertoire HTBI primers with Arm-PCR of CDR3 regions, the authors built TCR beta libraries. TCRdb fed the multiplex PCR reads into MiXCR, producing one record per CDR3 protein. The table records 650,000 to 700,000 distinct CDR3 sequences, around 32% of them present only once. Germline lookup yields CDR1 SQVTM and CDR2 ANQGSEA. Trimming left V 4 bases short and J 1 base short, with 12 bases between. The CDR3 spans 14 residues. Sequenced material: peripheral blood mononuclear cells (PBMCs), taken when the disease was refractory, from a patient treated with antithyroid drugs. This clonotype was sampled from a female donor with Graves disease. The J gene is TRBJ2-3, the V gene TRBV29-1; weak D call: TRBD2 (5 bases). The CDR3 DNA sequence: TGCAGCGTTGTGGACTTAGAGGGCACAGATACGCAGTATTTT. Protein: CSVVDLEGTDTQYF.